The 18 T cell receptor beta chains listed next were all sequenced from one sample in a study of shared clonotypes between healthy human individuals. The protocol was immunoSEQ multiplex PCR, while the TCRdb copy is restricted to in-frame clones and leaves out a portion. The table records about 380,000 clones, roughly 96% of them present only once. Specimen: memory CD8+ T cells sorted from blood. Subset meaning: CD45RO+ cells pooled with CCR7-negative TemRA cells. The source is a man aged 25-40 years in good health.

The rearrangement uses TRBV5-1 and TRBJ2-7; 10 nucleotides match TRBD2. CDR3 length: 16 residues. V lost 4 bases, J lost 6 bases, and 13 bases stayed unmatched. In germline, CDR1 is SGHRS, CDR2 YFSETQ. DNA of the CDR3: TGCGCCAGCAGCCGCGGCAACCTAGCGGGAGAATCCGAGCAGTACTTC. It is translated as CASSRGNLAGESEQYF. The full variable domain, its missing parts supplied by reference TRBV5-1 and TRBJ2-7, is KAGVTQTPRYLIKTRGQQVTLSCSPISGHRSVSWYQQTPGQGLQFLFEYFSETQRNKGNFPGRFSGRQFSNSRSEMNVSTLELGDSALYLCASSRGNLAGESEQYFGPGTRLTVT.

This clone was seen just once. For the CDR3, the DNA is TGTGCCAGCAGCTTATCTCGCCAGGGGGCGGGGGAGCAGTACTTC. Translated: CASSLSRQGAGEQYF. The rearrangement uses TRBV7-9 and TRBJ2-7; 8 nucleotides match TRBD1. This CDR3 has 15 residues. Trimming took 2 bases from V and 7 from J; bases not matched to a gene: 10. Germline V gene sequence: CDR1 SEHNR, CDR2 FQNEAQ (reference sequence).

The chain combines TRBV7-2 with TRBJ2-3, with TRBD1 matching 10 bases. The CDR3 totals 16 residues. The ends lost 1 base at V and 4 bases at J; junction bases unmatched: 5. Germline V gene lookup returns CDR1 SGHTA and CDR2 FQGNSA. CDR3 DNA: TGTGCCAGCAGCTTAGGCCCCGGGACAGGGGCAGATACGCAGTATTTT. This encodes CASSLGPGTGADTQYF.

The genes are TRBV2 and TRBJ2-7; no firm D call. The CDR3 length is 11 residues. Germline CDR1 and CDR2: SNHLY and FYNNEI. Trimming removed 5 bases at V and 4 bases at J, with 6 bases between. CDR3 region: CASSTIYEQYF. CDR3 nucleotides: TGTGCCAGCAGTACTATATACGAGCAGTACTTC.

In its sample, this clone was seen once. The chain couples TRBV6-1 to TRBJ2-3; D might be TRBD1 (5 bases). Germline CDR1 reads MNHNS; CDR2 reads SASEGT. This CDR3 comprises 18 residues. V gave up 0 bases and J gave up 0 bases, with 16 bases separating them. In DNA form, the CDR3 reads TGTGCCAGCAGTGAAGCGCTTCTCGTGACAGCTAGCACAGATACGCAGTATTTT. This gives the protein CASSEALLVTASTDTQYF.

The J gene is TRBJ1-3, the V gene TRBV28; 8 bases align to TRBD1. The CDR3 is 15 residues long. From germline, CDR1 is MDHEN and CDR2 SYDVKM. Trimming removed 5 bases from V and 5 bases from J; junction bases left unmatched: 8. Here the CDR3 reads CASSLDRGVRNTIYF. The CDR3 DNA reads TGTGCCAGCAGTCTTGACAGGGGAGTGAGAAACACCATATATTTT.

CDR3 nucleotide sequence: TGTGCCAGCAGTCCTTATGGACAGGGGAATCAGCCCCAGCATTTT. Its translation: CASSPYGQGNQPQHF. The chain joins TRBV27 to TRBJ1-5; the match to TRBD1 covers 9 bases. Trimming cost V 5 bases and J 4 bases; bases outside gene matches: 6. The length of the CDR3 is 15 residues. Germline V gene data show CDR1 as MNHEY and CDR2 as SMNVEV (reference sequence).

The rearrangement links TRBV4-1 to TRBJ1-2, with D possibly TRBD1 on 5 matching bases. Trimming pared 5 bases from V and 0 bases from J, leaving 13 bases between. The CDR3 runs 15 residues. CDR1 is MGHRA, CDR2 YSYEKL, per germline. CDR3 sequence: CASSVRDVSNYGYTF. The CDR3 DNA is TGCGCCAGCAGCGTAAGGGACGTCTCTAACTATGGCTACACCTTC.

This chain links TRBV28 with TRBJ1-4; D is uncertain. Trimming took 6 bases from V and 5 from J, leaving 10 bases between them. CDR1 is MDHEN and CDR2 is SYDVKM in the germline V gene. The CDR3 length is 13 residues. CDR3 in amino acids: CASRPYHNEKLFF. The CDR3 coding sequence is TGTGCCAGCAGACCTTACCACAATGAAAAACTGTTTTTT.

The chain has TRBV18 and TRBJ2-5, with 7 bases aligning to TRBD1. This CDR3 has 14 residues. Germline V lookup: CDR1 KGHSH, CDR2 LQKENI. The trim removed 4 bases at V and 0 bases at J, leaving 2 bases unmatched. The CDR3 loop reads CASSRDSYQETQYF. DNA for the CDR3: TGTGCCAGCTCACGGGACAGCTACCAAGAGACCCAGTACTTC.

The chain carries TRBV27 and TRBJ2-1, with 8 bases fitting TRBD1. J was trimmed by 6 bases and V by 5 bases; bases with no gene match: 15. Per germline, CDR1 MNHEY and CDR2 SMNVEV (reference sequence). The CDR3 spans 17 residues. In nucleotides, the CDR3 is TGTGCCAGCAGTCCCGTGTCGGGACAGGTCCTAGGCAATGAGCAGTTCTTC. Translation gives CASSPVSGQVLGNEQFF.

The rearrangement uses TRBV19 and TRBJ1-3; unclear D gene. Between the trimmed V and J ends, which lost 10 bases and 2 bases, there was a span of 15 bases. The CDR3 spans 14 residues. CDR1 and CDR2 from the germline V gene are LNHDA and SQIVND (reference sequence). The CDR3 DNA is TGTGCCACTTCCCATAGGGCCGCTGGAAACACCATATATTTT. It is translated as CATSHRAAGNTIYF.

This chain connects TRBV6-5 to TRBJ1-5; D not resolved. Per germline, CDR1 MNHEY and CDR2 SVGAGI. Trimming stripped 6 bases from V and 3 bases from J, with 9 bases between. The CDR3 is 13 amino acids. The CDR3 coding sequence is TGTGCCAGCAGCCCGGGCCACAATCAGCCCCAGCATTTT. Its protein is CASSPGHNQPQHF.

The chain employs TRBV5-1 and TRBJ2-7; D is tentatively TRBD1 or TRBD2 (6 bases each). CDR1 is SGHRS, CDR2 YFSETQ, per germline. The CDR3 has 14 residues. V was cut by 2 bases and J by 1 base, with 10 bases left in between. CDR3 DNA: TGCGCCAGCAGCTTCCGGGGGCCATCCTACGAGCAGTACTTC. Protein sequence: CASSFRGPSYEQYF.

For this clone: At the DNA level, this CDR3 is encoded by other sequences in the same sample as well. The CDR3 bases are TGTGCCAGCAGCTTAACGGAAGAGACCCAGTACTTC. The encoded protein is CASSLTEETQYF. The chain links TRBV7-9 to TRBJ2-5; D is unclear. The CDR3 consists of 12 residues. V was cut by 2 bases and J by 3 bases, with 4 bases left in between. CDR1 and CDR2 (germline): SEHNR, FQNEAQ (reference sequence).

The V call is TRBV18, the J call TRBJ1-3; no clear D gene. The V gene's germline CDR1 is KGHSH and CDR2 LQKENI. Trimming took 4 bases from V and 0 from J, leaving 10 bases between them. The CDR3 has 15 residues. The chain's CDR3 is CASSRGPSSGNTIYF. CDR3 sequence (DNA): TGTGCCAGCTCACGTGGGCCGAGCTCTGGAAACACCATATATTTT.

Written as DNA, the CDR3 is TGCGCCAGCAGTGTCATCCGGAGCTCTGGGGCCAACGTCCTGACTTTC. It specifies CASSVIRSSGANVLTF. This rearrangement joins TRBV5-1 to TRBJ2-6; D not resolved. From germline, CDR1 is SGHRS and CDR2 YFSETQ. The V and J ends lost 5 bases and 0 bases respectively, with 12 bases between them. The CDR3 length is 16 residues.

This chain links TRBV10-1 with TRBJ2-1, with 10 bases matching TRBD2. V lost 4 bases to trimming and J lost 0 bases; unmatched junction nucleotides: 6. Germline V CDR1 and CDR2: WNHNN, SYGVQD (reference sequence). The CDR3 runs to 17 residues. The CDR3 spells CASSGKRLAGSYNEQFF. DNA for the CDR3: TGCGCCAGCAGTGGAAAACGACTAGCGGGCTCCTACAATGAGCAGTTCTTC.